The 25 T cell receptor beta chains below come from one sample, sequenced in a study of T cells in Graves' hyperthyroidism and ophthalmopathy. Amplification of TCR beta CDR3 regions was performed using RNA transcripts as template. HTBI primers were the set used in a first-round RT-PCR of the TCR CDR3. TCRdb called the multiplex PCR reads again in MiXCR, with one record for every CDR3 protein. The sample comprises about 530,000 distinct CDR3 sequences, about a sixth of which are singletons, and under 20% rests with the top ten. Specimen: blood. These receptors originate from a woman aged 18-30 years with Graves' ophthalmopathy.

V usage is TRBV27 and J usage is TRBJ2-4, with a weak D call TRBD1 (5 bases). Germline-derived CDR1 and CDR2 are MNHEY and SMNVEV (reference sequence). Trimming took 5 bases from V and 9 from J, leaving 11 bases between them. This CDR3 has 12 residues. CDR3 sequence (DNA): TGTGCCAGCAGTGGGCAGGGCGGCATTCAGTACTTC. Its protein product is CASSGQGGIQYF.

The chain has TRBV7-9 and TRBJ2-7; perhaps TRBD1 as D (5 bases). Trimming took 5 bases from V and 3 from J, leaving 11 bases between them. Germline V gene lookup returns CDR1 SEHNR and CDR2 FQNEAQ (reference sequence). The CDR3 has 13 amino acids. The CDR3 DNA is TGTGCCAGCAGCCCCCCAGGGAACTACGAGCAGTACTTC. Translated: CASSPPGNYEQYF.

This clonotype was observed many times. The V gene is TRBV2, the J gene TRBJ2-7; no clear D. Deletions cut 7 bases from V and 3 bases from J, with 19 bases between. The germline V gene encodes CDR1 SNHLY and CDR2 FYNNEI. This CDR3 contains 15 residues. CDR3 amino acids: CASKGSQTQIYEQYF. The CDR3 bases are TGTGCCAGCAAAGGTTCACAGACCCAGATCTACGAGCAGTACTTC.

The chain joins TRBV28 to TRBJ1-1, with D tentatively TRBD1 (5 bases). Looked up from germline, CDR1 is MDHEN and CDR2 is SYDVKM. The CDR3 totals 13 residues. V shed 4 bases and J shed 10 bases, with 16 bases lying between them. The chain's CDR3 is CASSSLRPGSAFF. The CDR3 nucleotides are TGTGCCAGCAGTTCCCTTCGCCCAGGGTCAGCTTTCTTT. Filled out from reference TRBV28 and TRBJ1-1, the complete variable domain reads DVKVTQSSRYLVKRTGEKVFLECVQDMDHENMFWYRQDPGLGLRLIYFSYDVKMKEKGDIPEGYSVSREKKERFSLILESASTNQTSMYLCASSSLRPGSAFFGQGTRLTVV.

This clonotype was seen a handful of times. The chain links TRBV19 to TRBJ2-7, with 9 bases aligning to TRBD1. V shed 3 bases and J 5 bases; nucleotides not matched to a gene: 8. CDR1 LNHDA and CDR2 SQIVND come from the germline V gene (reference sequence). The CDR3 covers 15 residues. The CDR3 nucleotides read TGTGCCAGTAGTATCACCGGGACAGGGATCCACGAGCAGTACTTC. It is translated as CASSITGTGIHEQYF.

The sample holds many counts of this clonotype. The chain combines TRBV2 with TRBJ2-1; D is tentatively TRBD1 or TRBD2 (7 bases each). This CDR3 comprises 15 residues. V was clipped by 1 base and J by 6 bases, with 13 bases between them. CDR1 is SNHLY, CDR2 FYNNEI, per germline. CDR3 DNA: TGTGCCAGCAGTGAAGAGGCAGGGGGGGGCAATGAGCAGTTCTTC. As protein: CASSEEAGGGNEQFF.

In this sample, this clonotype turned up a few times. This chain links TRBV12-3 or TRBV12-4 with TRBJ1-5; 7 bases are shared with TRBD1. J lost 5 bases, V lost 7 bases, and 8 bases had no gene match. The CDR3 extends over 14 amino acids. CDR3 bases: TGTGCCAGCACCCTGGGACAGCCGGATCAGCCCCAGCATTTT. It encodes CASTLGQPDQPQHF.

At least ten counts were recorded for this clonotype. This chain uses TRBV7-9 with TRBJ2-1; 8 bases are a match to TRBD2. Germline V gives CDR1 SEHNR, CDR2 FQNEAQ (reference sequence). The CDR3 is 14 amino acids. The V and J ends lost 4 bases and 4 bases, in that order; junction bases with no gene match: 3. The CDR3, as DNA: TGTGCCAGCAGCTCAACGGGGGGGTACAATGAGCAGTTCTTC. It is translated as CASSSTGGYNEQFF.

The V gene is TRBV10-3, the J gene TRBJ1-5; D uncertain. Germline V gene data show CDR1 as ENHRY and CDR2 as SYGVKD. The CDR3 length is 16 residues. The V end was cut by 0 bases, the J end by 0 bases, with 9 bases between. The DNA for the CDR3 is TGTGCCATCAGTGAGTCGAGGGCATATAGCAATCAGCCCCAGCATTTT. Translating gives CAISESRAYSNQPQHF.

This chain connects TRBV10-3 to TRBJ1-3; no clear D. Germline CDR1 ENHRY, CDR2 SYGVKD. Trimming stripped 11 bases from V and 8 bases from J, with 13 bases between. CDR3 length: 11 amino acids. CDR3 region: CAVMPADTIYF. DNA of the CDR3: TGTGCCGTCATGCCGGCGGACACCATATATTTT.

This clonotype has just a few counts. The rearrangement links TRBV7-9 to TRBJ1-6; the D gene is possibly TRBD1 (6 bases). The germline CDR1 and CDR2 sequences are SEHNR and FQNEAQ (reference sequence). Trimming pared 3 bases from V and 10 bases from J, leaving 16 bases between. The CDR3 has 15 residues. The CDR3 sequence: CASSFITGIVSPLHF. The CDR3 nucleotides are TGTGCCAGCAGCTTCATCACAGGGATAGTCTCACCCCTCCACTTT.

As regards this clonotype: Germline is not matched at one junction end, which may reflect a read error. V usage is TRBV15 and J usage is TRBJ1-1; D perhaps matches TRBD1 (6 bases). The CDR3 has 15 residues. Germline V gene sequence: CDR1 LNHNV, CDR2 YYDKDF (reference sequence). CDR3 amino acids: CATGSPNRGGTEAFF. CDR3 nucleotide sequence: TGTGCCACCGGCAGCCCTAACCGAGGGGGAACTGAAGCTTTCTTT.

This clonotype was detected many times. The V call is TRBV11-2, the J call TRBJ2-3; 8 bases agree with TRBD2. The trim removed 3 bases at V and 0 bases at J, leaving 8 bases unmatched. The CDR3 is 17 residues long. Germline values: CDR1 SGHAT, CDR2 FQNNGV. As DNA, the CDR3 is TGTGCCAGCAGCTTGGCTCGGACTAGCCCTAGCACAGATACGCAGTATTTT. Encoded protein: CASSLARTSPSTDTQYF.

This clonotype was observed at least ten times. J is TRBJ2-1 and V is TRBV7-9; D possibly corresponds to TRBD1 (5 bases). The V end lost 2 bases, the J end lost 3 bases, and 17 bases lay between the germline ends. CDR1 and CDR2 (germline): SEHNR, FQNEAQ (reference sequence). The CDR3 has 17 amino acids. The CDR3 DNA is TGTGCCAGCAGCTTAACGTCCGCAGGGTTTGGCTACAATGAGCAGTTCTTC. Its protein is CASSLTSAGFGYNEQFF.

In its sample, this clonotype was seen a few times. CDR3 nucleotide sequence: TGTGCCAGCAGCCAGGCCTCTGGGAACACTGAAGCTTTCTTT. Protein: CASSQASGNTEAFF. The chain combines TRBV13 with TRBJ1-1; D not certain. The V gene's germline CDR1 is PRHDT and CDR2 FYEKMQ (reference sequence). The CDR3 totals 14 residues. V was clipped by 5 bases and J by 1 base, with 11 bases between them.

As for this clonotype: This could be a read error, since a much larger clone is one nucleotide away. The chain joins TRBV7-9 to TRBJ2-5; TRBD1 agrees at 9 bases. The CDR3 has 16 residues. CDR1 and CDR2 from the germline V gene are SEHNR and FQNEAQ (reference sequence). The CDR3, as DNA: TGTGCCGGCAGCTTAGCGCAGACAGGGGGACAAGAGACCCAGTACTTC. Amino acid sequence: CAGSLAQTGGQETQYF.

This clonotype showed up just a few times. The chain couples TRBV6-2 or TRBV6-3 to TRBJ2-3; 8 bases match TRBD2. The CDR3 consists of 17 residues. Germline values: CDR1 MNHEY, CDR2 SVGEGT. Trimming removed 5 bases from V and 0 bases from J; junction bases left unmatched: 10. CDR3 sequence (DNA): TGTGCCAGCAGTCGGGGGACTAGGGGGGGGAGCACAGATACGCAGTATTTT. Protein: CASSRGTRGGSTDTQYF.

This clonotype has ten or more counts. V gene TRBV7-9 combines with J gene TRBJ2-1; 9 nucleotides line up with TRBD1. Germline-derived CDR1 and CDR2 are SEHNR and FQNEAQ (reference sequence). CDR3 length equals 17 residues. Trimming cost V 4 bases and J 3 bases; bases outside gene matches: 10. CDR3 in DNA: TGTGCCAGCAGCTCACGCGTTACAGGGGGCTACTACAATGAGCAGTTCTTC. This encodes CASSSRVTGGYYNEQFF. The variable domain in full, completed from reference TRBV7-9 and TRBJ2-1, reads DTGVSQNPRHKITKRGQNVTFRCDPISEHNRLYWYRQTLGQGPEFLTYFQNEAQLEKSRLLSDRFSAERPKGSFSTLEIQRTEQGDSAMYLCASSSRVTGGYYNEQFFGPGTRLTVL.

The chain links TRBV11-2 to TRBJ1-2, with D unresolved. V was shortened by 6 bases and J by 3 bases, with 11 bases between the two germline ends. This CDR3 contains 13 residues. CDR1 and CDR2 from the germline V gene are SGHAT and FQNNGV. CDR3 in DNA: TGTGCCAGCAGACCGGACGGGCACTATGGCTACACCTTC. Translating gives CASRPDGHYGYTF. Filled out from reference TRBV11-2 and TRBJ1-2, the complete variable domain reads EAGVAQSPRYKIIEKRQSVAFWCNPISGHATLYWYQQILGQGPKLLIQFQNNGVVDDSQLPKDRFSAERLKGVDSTLKIQPAKLEDSAVYLCASRPDGHYGYTFGSGTRLTVV.

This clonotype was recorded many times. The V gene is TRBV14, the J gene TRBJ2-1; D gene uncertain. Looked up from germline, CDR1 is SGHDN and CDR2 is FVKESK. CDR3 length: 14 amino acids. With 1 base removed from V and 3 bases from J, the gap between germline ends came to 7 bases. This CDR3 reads CASSQARIYNEQFF. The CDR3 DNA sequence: TGTGCCAGCAGCCAAGCCAGGATCTACAATGAGCAGTTCTTC.

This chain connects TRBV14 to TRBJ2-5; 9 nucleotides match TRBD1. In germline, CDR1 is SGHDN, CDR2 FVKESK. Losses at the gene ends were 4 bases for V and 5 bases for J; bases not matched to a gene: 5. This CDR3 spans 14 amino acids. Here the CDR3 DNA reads TGTGCCAGCAGCCCAATCGACAGGGGGGAGACCCAGTACTTC. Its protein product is CASSPIDRGETQYF.

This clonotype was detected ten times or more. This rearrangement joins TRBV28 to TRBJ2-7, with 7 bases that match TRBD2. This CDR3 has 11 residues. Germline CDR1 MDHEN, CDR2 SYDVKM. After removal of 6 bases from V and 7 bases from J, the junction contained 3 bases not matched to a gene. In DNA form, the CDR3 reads TGTGCCAGCAGCGGGGGGAGGGAGCAGTACTTC. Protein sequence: CASSGGREQYF. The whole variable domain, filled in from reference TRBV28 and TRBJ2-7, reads DVKVTQSSRYLVKRTGEKVFLECVQDMDHENMFWYRQDPGLGLRLIYFSYDVKMKEKGDIPEGYSVSREKKERFSLILESASTNQTSMYLCASSGGREQYFGPGTRLTVT.

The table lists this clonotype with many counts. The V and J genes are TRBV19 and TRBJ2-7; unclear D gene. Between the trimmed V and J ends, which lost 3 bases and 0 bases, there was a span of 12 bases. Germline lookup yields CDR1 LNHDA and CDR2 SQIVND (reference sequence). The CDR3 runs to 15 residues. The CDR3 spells CASSIADSSSYEQYF. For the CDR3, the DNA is TGTGCCAGTAGTATTGCCGACTCCAGCTCCTACGAGCAGTACTTC.

The DNA of the CDR3 is TGTGCCAGTACCGAACTCGGCGGGGGCGAGCAGTACTTC. It translates to CASTELGGGEQYF. The chain employs TRBV19 and TRBJ2-7; 7 bases map to TRBD2. The trim removed 7 bases at V and 6 bases at J, leaving 9 bases unmatched. From germline, CDR1 is LNHDA and CDR2 SQIVND (reference sequence). The CDR3 is 13 amino acids.

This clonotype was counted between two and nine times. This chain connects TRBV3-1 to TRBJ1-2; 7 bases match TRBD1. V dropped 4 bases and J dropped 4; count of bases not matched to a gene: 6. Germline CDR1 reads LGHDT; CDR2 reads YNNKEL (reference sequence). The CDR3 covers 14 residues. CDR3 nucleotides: TGTGCCAGCAGCCCCGGGACAGAAGCCTATGGCTACACCTTC. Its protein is CASSPGTEAYGYTF.